This T cell receptor beta chain stems from a study of shared clonotypes between healthy human individuals. The CDR3 runs 12 residues. V lost 11 bases, J lost 2 bases, and 11 bases lay in between. CDR1 and CDR2 from the germline V gene are MDHEN and SYDVKM. Remarks on this clone: Its antigen remains unknown.

Study-wide findings and caveats: Sampling was confined to blood; repertoires within tissues likely differ. Large depth notwithstanding, sorted-subset sequencing proved incomplete by rarefaction.

The naive CD8 subset, CD45RO-negative cells positively selected for CCR7, excluded terminally differentiated effector memory CD45RA+ cells. There were no recent acute infections or vaccinations among the donors, who were healthy HIV-negative adults. Deep level was the assay's run setting. Libraries were prepared by immunoSEQ multiplex PCR; TCRdb keeps only in-frame clonotypes and omits some of them. The sample yields about 580,000 clones, 95% to 98% seen once. The TCR sequence derives from a man aged 30-40 years in good health. Sequencing used naive CD8+ T cells sorted from blood. The rearrangement uses TRBV28 and TRBJ2-3, with TRBD2 as a possible D gene (6 bases). CDR3 in DNA: TGTGCCGGGGGGACGGACACAGATACGCAGTATTTT. This codes for CAGGTDTDTQYF.